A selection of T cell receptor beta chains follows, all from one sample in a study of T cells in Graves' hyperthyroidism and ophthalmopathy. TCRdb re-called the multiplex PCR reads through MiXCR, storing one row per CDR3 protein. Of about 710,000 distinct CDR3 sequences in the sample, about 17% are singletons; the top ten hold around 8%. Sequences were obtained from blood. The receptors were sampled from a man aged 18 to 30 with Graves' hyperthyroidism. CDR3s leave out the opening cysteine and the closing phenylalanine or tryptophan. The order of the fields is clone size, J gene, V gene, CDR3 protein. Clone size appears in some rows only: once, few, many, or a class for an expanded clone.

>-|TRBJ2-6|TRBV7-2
ASSLGGGNSGANVLT
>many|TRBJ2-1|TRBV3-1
ASSQEERGPKF
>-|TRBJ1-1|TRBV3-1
ASSQAAGTAAF
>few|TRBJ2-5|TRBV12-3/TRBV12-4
ASSLSLGEETQY
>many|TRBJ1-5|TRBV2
ASSQSGRNQPQH
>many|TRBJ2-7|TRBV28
ASSFGIREQY
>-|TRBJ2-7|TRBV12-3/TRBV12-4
ASSFPGGPSVGYEQY
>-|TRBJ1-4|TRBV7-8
ASSSPRDRGEKLF
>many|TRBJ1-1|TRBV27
ASSFGTRAEAF
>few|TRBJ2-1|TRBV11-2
TSSFPGTGLDGEQF
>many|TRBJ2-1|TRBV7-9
ASSLTQGSNEQF
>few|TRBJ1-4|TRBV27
ASSPRTRANEKLF
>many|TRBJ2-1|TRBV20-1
SANGGGSYNEQF
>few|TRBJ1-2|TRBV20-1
SASTRVSYGYT
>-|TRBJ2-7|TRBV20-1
SASKDGSYEQY
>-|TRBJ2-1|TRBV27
ASSPGTSGIGEQF
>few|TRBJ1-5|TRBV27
ASSSDRADQPQH
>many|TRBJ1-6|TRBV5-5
ASSFRPRQRDSPLH
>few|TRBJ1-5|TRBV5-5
ASSSGGLSNQPQH
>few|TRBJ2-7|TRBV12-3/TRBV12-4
ASWAGGPYEQY
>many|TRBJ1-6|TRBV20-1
SARAGETGHNSPLH
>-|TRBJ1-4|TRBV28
ASSLLGEDEKLF
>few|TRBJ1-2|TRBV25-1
ASSDPWTGEEGYT
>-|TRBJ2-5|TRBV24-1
ATSDPSGDQETQY
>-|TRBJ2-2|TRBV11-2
ASSAISGSRTGELF
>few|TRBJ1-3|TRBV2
ASSGTSGNTIY
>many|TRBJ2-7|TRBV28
ASSPIGTGAVYEQY
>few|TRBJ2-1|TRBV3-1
ASSQPMEDRLHNEQF
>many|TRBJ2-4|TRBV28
ASKAVENIQY
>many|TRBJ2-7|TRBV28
ASSLYGGDHSGQY
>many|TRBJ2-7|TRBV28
ASSLPRGYEQY
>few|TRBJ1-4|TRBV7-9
ASSFAYRAGNEKLF
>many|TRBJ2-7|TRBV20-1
SARDVVLGQGSYEQY
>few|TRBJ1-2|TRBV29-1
SVAGPPVEGYT
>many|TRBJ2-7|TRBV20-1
SARGASGYEQY
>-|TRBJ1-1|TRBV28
ASSSNSPTEAF
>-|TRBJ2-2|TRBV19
ASSPPGLARTGELF
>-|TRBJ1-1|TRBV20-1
SAVLGGAGTEAF
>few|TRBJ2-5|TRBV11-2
ASSWARETQY
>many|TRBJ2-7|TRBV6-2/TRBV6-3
ASSYSRGGEQY
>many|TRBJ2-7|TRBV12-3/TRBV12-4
ASSTRASYEQY
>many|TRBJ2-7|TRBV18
ASSPGAGAYEQY
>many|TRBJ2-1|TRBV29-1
SVVGTGDYNEQF
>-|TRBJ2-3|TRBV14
ASSQGGTGNTQY